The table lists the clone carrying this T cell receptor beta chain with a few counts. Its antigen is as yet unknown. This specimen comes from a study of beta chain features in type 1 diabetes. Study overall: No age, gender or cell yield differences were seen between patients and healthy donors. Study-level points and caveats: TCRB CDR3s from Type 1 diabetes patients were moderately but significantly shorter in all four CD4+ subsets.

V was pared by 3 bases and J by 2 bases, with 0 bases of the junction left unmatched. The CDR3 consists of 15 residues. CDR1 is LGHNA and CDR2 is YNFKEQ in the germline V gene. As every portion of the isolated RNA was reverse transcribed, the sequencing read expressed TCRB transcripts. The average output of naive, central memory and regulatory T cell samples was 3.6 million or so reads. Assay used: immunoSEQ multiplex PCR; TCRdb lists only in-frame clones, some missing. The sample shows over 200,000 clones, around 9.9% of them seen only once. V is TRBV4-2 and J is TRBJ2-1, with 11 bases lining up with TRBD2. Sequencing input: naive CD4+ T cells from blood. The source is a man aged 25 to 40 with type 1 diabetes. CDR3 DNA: TGTGCCAGCAGCCAGGGACTAGCGGCCTACAATGAGCAGTTCTTC. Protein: CASSQGLAAYNEQFF.